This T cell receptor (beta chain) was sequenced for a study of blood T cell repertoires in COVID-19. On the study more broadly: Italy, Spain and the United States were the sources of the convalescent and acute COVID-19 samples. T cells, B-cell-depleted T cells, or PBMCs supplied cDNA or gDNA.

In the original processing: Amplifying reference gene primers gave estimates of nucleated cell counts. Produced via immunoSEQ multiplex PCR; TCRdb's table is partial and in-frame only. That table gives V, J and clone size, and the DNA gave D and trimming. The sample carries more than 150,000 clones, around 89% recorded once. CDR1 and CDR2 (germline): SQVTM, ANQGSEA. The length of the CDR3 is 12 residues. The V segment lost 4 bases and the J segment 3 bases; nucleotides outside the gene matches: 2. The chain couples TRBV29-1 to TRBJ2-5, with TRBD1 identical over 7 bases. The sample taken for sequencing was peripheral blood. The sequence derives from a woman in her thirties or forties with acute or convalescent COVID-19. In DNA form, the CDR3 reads TGCAGCGTTGGAGGGGGCGAAGAGACCCAGTACTTC. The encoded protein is CSVGGGEETQYF.